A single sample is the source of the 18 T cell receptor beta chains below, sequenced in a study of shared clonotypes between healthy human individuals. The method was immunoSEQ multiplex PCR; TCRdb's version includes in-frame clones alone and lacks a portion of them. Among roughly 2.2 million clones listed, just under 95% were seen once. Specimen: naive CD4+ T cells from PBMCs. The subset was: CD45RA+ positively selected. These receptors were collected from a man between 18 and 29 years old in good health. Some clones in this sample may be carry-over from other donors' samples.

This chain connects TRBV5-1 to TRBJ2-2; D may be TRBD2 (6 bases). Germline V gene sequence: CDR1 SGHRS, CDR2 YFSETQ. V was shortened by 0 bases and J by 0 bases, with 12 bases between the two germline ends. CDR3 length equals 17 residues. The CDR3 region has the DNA TGCGCCAGCAGCTTGGTTGGTAGCGGAGCGAACACCGGGGAGCTGTTTTTT. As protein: CASSLVGSGANTGELFF.

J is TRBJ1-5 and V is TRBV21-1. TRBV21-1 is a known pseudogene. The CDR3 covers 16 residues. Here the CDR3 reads CASSTLLGTRNQPQHF. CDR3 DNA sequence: TGTGCCAGCAGCACCCTCCTGGGGACCCGCAATCAGCCCCAGCATTTT.

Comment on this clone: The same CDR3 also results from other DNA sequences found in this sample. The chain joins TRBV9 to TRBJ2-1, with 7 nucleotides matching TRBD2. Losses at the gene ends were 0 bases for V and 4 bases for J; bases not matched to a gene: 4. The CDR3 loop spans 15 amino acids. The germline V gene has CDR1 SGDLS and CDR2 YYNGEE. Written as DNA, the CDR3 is TGTGCCAGCAGCGTAGGAAGTAGCGGGTACAATGAGCAGTTCTTC. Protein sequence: CASSVGSSGYNEQFF.

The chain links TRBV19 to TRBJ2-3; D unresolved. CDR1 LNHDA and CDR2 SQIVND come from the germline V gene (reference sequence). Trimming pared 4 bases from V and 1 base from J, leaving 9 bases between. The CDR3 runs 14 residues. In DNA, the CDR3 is TGTGCCAGTAGTACTAGATGGGGCACAGATACGCAGTATTTT. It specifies CASSTRWGTDTQYF.

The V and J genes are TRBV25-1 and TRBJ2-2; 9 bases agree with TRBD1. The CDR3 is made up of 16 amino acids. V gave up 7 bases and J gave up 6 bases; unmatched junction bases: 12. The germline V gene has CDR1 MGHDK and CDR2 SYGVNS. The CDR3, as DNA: TGTGCCAGCAAACCCCCGGGACAGGGCCGCGCCGGGGAGCTGTTTTTT. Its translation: CASKPPGQGRAGELFF.

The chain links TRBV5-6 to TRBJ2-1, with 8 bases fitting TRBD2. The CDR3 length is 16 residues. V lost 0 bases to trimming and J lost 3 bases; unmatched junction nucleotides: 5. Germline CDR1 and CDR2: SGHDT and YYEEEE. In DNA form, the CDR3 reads TGTGCCAGCAGCTTGGCTACGGGAGGGATCTACAATGAGCAGTTCTTC. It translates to CASSLATGGIYNEQFF.

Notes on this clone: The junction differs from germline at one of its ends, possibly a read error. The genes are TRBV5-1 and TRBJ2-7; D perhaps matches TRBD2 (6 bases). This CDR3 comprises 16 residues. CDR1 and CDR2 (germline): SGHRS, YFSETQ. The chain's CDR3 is CASAPGPGERSSEQYF. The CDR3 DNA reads TGCGCCAGCGCCCCCGGACCGGGGGAAAGGTCCTCCGAGCAGTACTTC.

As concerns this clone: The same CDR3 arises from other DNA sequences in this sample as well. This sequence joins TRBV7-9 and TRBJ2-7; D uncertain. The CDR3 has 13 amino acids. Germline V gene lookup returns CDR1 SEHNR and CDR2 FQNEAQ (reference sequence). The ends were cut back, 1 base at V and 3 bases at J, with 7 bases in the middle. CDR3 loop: CASSLGQVYEQYF. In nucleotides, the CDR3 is TGTGCCAGCAGCTTAGGGCAGGTCTACGAGCAGTACTTC.

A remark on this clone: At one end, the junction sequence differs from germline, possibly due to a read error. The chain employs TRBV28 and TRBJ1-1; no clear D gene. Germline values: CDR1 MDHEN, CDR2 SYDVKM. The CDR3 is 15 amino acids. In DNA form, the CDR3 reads TGTGTCAGCAGTTTATTATCCACTCCTTCCACTGAAGCTTTCTTT. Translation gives CVSSLLSTPSTEAFF. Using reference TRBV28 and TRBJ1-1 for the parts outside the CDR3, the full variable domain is DVKVTQSSRYLVKRTGEKVFLECVQDMDHENMFWYRQDPGLGLRLIYFSYDVKMKEKGDIPEGYSVSREKKERFSLILESASTNQTSMYLCVSSLLSTPSTEAFFGQGTRLTVV.

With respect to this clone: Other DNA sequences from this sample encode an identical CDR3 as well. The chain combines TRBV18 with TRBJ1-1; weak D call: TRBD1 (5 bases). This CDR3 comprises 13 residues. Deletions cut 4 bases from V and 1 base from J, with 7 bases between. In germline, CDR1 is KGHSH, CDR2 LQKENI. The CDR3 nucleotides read TGTGCCAGCTCACTTGGACAGAACACTGAAGCTTTCTTT. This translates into CASSLGQNTEAFF.

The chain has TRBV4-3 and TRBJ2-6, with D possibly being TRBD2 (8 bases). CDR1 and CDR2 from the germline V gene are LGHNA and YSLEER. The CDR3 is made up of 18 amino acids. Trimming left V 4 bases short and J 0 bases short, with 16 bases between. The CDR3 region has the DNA TGCGCCAGCAGCCCGGGGGGGACAGACTTCTCTGGGGCCAACGTCCTGACTTTC. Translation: CASSPGGTDFSGANVLTF.

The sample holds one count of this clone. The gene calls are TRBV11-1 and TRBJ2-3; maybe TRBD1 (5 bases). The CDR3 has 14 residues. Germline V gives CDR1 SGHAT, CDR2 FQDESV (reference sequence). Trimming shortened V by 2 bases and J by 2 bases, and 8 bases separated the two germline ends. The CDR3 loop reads CASSLQGPTDTQYF. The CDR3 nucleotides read TGTGCCAGCAGCTTACAGGGTCCCACAGATACGCAGTATTTT.

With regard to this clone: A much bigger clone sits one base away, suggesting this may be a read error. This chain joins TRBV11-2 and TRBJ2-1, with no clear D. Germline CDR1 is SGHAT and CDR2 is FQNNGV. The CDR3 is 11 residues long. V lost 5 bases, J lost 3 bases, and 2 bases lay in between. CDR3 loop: CASSIYNEQFF. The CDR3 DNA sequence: TGTGCCAGCAGCATCTACAATGAGCAGTTCTTC.

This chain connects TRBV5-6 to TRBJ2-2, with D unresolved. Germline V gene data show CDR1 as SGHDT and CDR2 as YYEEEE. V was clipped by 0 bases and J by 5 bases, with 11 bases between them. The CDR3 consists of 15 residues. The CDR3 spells CASSLAVARTGELFF. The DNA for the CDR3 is TGTGCCAGCAGCTTGGCCGTAGCTAGGACCGGGGAGCTGTTTTTT.

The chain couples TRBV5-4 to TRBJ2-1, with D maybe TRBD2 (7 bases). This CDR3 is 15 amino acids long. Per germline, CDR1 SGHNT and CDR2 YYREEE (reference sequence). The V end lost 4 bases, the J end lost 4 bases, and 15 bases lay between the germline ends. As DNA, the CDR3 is TGTGCCAGCAGCAGGGAGGGGGGCAGATACAATGAGCAGTTCTTC. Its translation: CASSREGGRYNEQFF.

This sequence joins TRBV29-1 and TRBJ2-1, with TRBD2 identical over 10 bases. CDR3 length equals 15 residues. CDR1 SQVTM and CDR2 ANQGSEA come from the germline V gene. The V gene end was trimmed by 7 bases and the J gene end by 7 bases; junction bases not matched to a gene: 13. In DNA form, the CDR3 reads TGCAGCGCCCTGCCTCTAGCGGGAGAGAGAAATGAGCAGTTCTTC. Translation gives CSALPLAGERNEQFF.

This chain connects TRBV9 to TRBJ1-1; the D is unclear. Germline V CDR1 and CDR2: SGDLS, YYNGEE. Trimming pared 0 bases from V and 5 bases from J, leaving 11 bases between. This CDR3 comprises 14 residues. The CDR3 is CASSVVAGKTEAFF. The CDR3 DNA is TGTGCCAGCAGCGTAGTAGCGGGGAAAACTGAAGCTTTCTTT.

The CDR3 reads CSVDLAGEWGEGTDTQYF. The CDR3 DNA sequence: TGCAGCGTTGACCTAGCGGGAGAGTGGGGTGAAGGCACAGATACGCAGTATTTT. This chain connects TRBV29-1 to TRBJ2-3; 10 positions match TRBD2. Germline trimming cut 3 bases from V and 1 base from J; bases unmatched to any gene: 13. The CDR3 covers 18 residues. From germline, CDR1 is SQVTM and CDR2 ANQGSEA.